This TCR beta chain comes out of a study of blood T cells in healthy people across ages. Per sample, no less than 5 micrograms of total RNA were extracted. The CDR3 is made up of 14 amino acids. Germline CDR1 and CDR2: MNHEY and SVGEGT. V was clipped by 7 bases and J by 2 bases; unmatched bases: 7. Together with a sample-barcoded 5' primer, a J-beta primer mix was included in a second PCR lasting roughly 7 to 11 cycles. Every cDNA molecule carried a tag from a template-switch adaptor bearing 12 random nucleotides. One entry per CDR3 protein results from TCRdb running MiXCR on the 5' RACE reads. The table has about 1.5 million distinct CDR3 sequences, less than 45% seen once.

The J gene is TRBJ1-2, the V gene TRBV6-2 or TRBV6-3; 7 positions match TRBD1. Input material: blood. This clonotype was obtained from a woman under 30 in good health. The CDR3 spells CASNLPGQNYGYTF. The CDR3 nucleotides are TGTGCCAGCAACTTACCGGGACAGAACTATGGCTACACCTTC.